This passage covers 28 T cell receptor beta chains from one sample sequenced in a study of shared clonotypes between healthy human individuals. The naive CD8 subset, CD45RO-negative cells positively selected for CCR7, excluded terminally differentiated effector memory CD45RA+ cells. Using immunoSEQ multiplex PCR, the repertoire was profiled, and TCRdb retains in-frame clones only, with some absent. Of 600,000 or so clones in the sample, 95% were seen once. Sequenced sample: naive CD8+ T cells sorted from blood. The source is a woman aged 25 to 39 in good health.

Only one count was recorded for this clone. The chain couples TRBV27 to TRBJ2-7, with a weak D call TRBD2 (6 bases). The CDR3 is 15 amino acids. V lost 1 base, J lost 0 bases, and 10 bases lay in between. Germline V gene lookup returns CDR1 MNHEY and CDR2 SMNVEV (reference sequence). The CDR3 DNA reads TGTGCCAGCAGTTTATACGGGGGAGTCTCCTACGAGCAGTACTTC. Amino acids: CASSLYGGVSYEQYF.

V and J are TRBV28 and TRBJ2-3; D might be TRBD2 (6 bases). The CDR3 has 14 amino acids. The V end was cut by 6 bases, the J end by 1 base, with 11 bases between. Germline V gives CDR1 MDHEN, CDR2 SYDVKM. CDR3 protein: CASRGGVRTDTQYF. CDR3 in DNA: TGTGCCAGCAGGGGCGGGGTACGCACAGATACGCAGTATTTT.

The table lists this clone with a count of one. One junction end does not reproduce the germline sequence, and a read error may be involved. The chain carries TRBV27 and TRBJ2-7; TRBD1 agrees at 8 bases. CDR1 and CDR2 (germline): MNHEY, SMNVEV (reference sequence). There are 13 residues in the CDR3. This chain's CDR3 is CASLPGTGAFLNF. CDR3 nucleotides: TGTGCCAGCTTGCCCGGGACAGGAGCATTTCTGAACTTC.

This chain uses TRBV6-5 with TRBJ1-4; D is uncertain. Per germline, CDR1 MNHEY and CDR2 SVGAGI. V was clipped by 10 bases and J by 7 bases, with 19 bases between them. The CDR3 has 14 amino acids. The CDR3 reads CATTLKTDGEKLFF. Here the CDR3 DNA reads TGTGCCACCACCCTAAAGACGGACGGTGAAAAACTGTTTTTT.

This clone has only one observation. The chain links TRBV6-6 to TRBJ2-2; a possible D gene is TRBD1 (5 bases). With 8 bases removed from V and 5 bases from J, the gap between germline ends came to 21 bases. Germline V gene data show CDR1 as MNHNY and CDR2 as SVGAGI (reference sequence). The CDR3 loop spans 16 amino acids. CDR3 nucleotide sequence: TGTGCCAGCCCGGACATTCTGGTAAGGAAAACCGGGGAGCTGTTTTTT. This codes for CASPDILVRKTGELFF.

This clone showed up just once. J is TRBJ2-7 and V is TRBV6-6, with D perhaps TRBD1 (6 bases). The CDR3 has 13 residues. Germline assignment: CDR1 MNHNY and CDR2 SVGAGI (reference sequence). V was trimmed by 0 bases and J by 6 bases, leaving 9 bases between them. The CDR3 coding sequence is TGTGCCAGCAGTTACTCTGGGGGCGGCGAGCAGTACTTC. Residues: CASSYSGGGEQYF.

V gene TRBV25-1 combines with J gene TRBJ2-3, with D perhaps matching TRBD2 (6 bases). CDR1 is MGHDK, CDR2 SYGVNS, per germline. V lost 1 base, J lost 1 base, and 9 bases lay in between. This CDR3 has 15 amino acids. The CDR3 here is CASSEWGGGTDTQYF. The CDR3 bases are TGTGCCAGCAGTGAATGGGGCGGGGGCACAGATACGCAGTATTTT.

The chain combines TRBV28 with TRBJ2-1; D unresolved. CDR3 length equals 15 residues. V dropped 6 bases and J dropped 9 bases, with 21 bases sitting between them. In germline, CDR1 is MDHEN, CDR2 SYDVKM. Written as DNA, the CDR3 is TGTGCCAGCAGCACCCTTGGACGCCTGACTGGTGAGCAGTTCTTC. Protein sequence: CASSTLGRLTGEQFF.

The genes are TRBV6-4 and TRBJ1-4; D possibly corresponds to TRBD1 (5 bases). This CDR3 is built from 14 residues. Germline V gives CDR1 MRHNA, CDR2 SNTAGT. Trimming left V 8 bases short and J 4 bases short, with 14 bases between. In nucleotides, the CDR3 is TGTGCCAGCGGAGGGGATGACAATAATGAAAAACTGTTTTTT. It translates to CASGGDDNNEKLFF.

This chain connects TRBV6-1 to TRBJ1-2; 7 nucleotides agree with TRBD1. CDR1 MNHNS and CDR2 SASEGT come from the germline V gene. V was clipped by 2 bases and J by 0 bases; unmatched bases: 6. The CDR3 runs to 16 residues. DNA for the CDR3: TGTGCCAGCAGTGAATGGGACAGCTTCGCTAACTATGGCTACACCTTC. Its protein is CASSEWDSFANYGYTF.

This chain links TRBV11-2 with TRBJ2-7; possibly TRBD1 or TRBD2 for D (5 bases each). The V and J ends lost 4 bases and 3 bases respectively, with 7 bases between them. The CDR3 consists of 12 residues. Looked up from germline, CDR1 is SGHAT and CDR2 is FQNNGV. The CDR3 reads CASSSGGYEQYF. DNA of the CDR3: TGTGCCAGCAGCTCTGGGGGCTACGAGCAGTACTTC.

This rearrangement joins TRBV6-5 to TRBJ1-1, with unresolved D. The CDR3 covers 14 residues. In germline, CDR1 is MNHEY, CDR2 SVGAGI. Trimming left V 0 bases short and J 1 base short, with 6 bases between. Here the CDR3 DNA reads TGTGCCAGCAGTTACTCGAGTACGAACACTGAAGCTTTCTTT. This translates into CASSYSSTNTEAFF.

The rearrangement links TRBV11-2 to TRBJ1-1; the D gene is possibly TRBD1 (6 bases). Per the germline V gene, CDR1 is SGHAT and CDR2 is FQNNGV. V was pared by 4 bases and J by 0 bases, with 9 bases between. The CDR3 is 14 residues long. CDR3 amino acids: CASSSTGMNTEAFF. The DNA for the CDR3 is TGTGCCAGCAGCTCGACAGGTATGAACACTGAAGCTTTCTTT.

The chain uses TRBV10-2 and TRBJ2-7; no firm D call. Germline V gene lookup returns CDR1 WSHSY and CDR2 SAAADI. V was shortened by 4 bases and J by 1 base, with 8 bases between the two germline ends. CDR3 length equals 13 residues. The CDR3: CASSGGPSYEQYF. The CDR3, as DNA: TGCGCCAGCAGTGGTGGGCCTTCCTACGAGCAGTACTTC.

The chain recombines TRBV5-4 with TRBJ2-1, with 10 bases matching TRBD2. CDR1 and CDR2 (germline): SGHNT, YYREEE (reference sequence). The CDR3 contains 15 residues. V trimming: 3 bases; J trimming: 6 bases; junction bases outside the gene matches: 6. The CDR3 DNA is TGTGCCAGCAGCTCACGACTAGCGGGTGTCAATGAGCAGTTCTTC. It translates to CASSSRLAGVNEQFF. Full variable domain (remainder filled in from reference TRBV5-4 and TRBJ2-1): ETGVTQSPTHLIKTRGQQVTLRCSSQSGHNTVSWYQQALGQGPQFIFQYYREEENGRGNFPPRFSGLQFPNYSSELNVNALELDDSALYLCASSSRLAGVNEQFFGPGTRLTVL.

Here the CDR3 reads CASSSDRGVFEQYF. The CDR3 DNA reads TGTGCCAGCAGTTCCGACAGGGGGGTCTTCGAGCAGTACTTC. The V and J genes are TRBV6-6 and TRBJ2-7; TRBD1 matches 9 bases. The CDR3 is 14 amino acids. J lost 6 bases, V lost 4 bases, and 7 bases had no gene match. Germline assignment: CDR1 MNHNY and CDR2 SVGAGI (reference sequence).

The V and J genes are TRBV29-1 and TRBJ2-7; D is unresolved. Germline values: CDR1 SQVTM, CDR2 ANQGSEA. CDR3 length: 11 residues. The ends were cut back, 4 bases at V and 4 bases at J, with 8 bases in the middle. CDR3 in amino acids: CSVAHMYEQYF. The CDR3 DNA is TGCAGCGTTGCCCACATGTACGAGCAGTACTTC.

V and J are TRBV5-6 and TRBJ2-5, with D perhaps TRBD2 (5 bases). With 3 bases removed from V and 5 bases from J, the gap between germline ends came to 14 bases. CDR1 SGHDT and CDR2 YYEEEE come from the germline V gene. The length of the CDR3 is 14 residues. The chain's CDR3 is CASSWARGPETQYF. CDR3 DNA: TGTGCCAGCAGCTGGGCCCGGGGTCCCGAGACCCAGTACTTC. Full variable domain (outside the CDR3, taken from reference TRBV5-6 and TRBJ2-5): DAGVTQSPTHLIKTRGQQVTLRCSPKSGHDTVSWYQQALGQGPQFIFQYYEEEERQRGNFPDRFSGHQFPNYSSELNVNALLLGDSALYLCASSWARGPETQYFGPGTRLLVL.

This clone has just one count. The chain is built from TRBV6-1 and TRBJ2-2; a possible D gene is TRBD1 (5 bases). CDR3 length: 13 amino acids. V was trimmed by 4 bases and J by 6 bases, leaving 9 bases between them. The germline gives CDR1 MNHNS, CDR2 SASEGT. DNA for the CDR3: TGTGCCAGCAGTGGGACACTTGCCGGGGAGCTGTTTTTT. Its translation is CASSGTLAGELFF.

The genes are TRBV9 and TRBJ2-7, with 9 bases fitting TRBD1. This CDR3 contains 15 residues. Trimming at V came to 3 bases and at J to 7 bases, leaving 11 bases not matched to a gene. Germline CDR1 SGDLS, CDR2 YYNGEE. The CDR3 spells CASSAGQGLLREQYF. The CDR3 region has the DNA TGTGCCAGCAGCGCCGGACAGGGGCTATTAAGGGAGCAGTACTTC.

This clone was observed once. The J gene is TRBJ2-7, the V gene TRBV21-1; TRBD1 was called by the table and not checked on the DNA. TRBV21-1 is a pseudogene locus. The CDR3 is 15 residues long. CDR3 residues: CASSTPEGDRGEQYF. Here the CDR3 DNA reads TGTGCCAGCAGCACACCCGAAGGGGACAGGGGCGAGCAGTACTTC.

The chain employs TRBV15 and TRBJ2-2; D unclear. CDR3 length equals 19 residues. The V gene's germline CDR1 is LNHNV and CDR2 YYDKDF (reference sequence). Trimming left V 0 bases short and J 0 bases short, with 17 bases between. The CDR3 region has the DNA TGTGCCACCAGCAGAGATCGGTTCGTGGCAGATACGAACACCGGGGAGCTGTTTTTT. Encoded protein: CATSRDRFVADTNTGELFF. The variable domain in full, completed from reference TRBV15 and TRBJ2-2, reads DAMVIQNPRYQVTQFGKPVTLSCSQTLNHNVMYWYQQKSSQAPKLLFHYYDKDFNNEADTPDNFQSRRPNTSFCFLDIRSPGLGDTAMYLCATSRDRFVADTNTGELFFGEGSRLTVL.

The gene calls are TRBV5-1 and TRBJ2-1; unclear D gene. Germline-derived CDR1 and CDR2 are SGHRS and YFSETQ. The V gene lost 0 bases and the J gene lost 7 bases, with 11 bases spanning the gap. The CDR3 is 14 residues long. CDR3 sequence reads: CASSLGAVPNEQFF. In DNA, the CDR3 is TGCGCCAGCAGCTTGGGGGCAGTGCCTAATGAGCAGTTCTTC.

V is TRBV5-5 and J is TRBJ2-7; D is undetermined. The germline gives CDR1 SGHKS, CDR2 YYEKEE (reference sequence). V lost 1 base and J 1 base, leaving 9 bases between the germline ends. The CDR3 consists of 14 residues. CDR3 in DNA: TGTGCCAGCAGCTTGTTGGTCGGTTCCTACGAGCAGTACTTC. Translation gives CASSLLVGSYEQYF.

The rearrangement uses TRBV9 and TRBJ2-1; possible D gene TRBD2, 5 bases. The ends were cut back, 4 bases at V and 6 bases at J, with 17 bases in the middle. The CDR3 runs 15 residues. CDR1 and CDR2 (germline): SGDLS, YYNGEE. The CDR3 loop reads CASSTSGSEGNEQFF. The CDR3 bases are TGTGCCAGCAGCACCTCAGGCTCCGAGGGCAATGAGCAGTTCTTC.

V gene TRBV28 combines with J gene TRBJ1-1; 7 bases line up with TRBD1. Germline values: CDR1 MDHEN, CDR2 SYDVKM. Unmatched junction bases numbered 6, after V lost 4 bases and J lost 4 bases. The CDR3 is 14 amino acids. In DNA form, the CDR3 reads TGTGCCAGCAGTTCGGACGACAGGGTCACTGAAGCTTTCTTT. Amino acids: CASSSDDRVTEAFF.

V and J are TRBV10-3 and TRBJ2-2; 8 bases line up with TRBD1. Per germline, CDR1 ENHRY and CDR2 SYGVKD. CDR3 length equals 16 residues. With 2 bases clipped from V and 2 bases from J, the junction kept 4 bases outside the gene matches. The CDR3 here is CAISEDQGANTGELFF. CDR3 coding DNA: TGTGCCATCAGTGAGGACCAGGGGGCTAACACCGGGGAGCTGTTTTTT.

The chain recombines TRBV11-2 with TRBJ2-7; a possible D gene is TRBD1 (6 bases). The CDR3 extends over 13 amino acids. V was shortened by 10 bases and J by 0 bases, with 13 bases between the two germline ends. Germline-derived CDR1 and CDR2 are SGHAT and FQNNGV. The CDR3 region is CATEGESSYEQYF. In DNA, the CDR3 is TGTGCCACCGAGGGGGAAAGCTCCTACGAGCAGTACTTC.